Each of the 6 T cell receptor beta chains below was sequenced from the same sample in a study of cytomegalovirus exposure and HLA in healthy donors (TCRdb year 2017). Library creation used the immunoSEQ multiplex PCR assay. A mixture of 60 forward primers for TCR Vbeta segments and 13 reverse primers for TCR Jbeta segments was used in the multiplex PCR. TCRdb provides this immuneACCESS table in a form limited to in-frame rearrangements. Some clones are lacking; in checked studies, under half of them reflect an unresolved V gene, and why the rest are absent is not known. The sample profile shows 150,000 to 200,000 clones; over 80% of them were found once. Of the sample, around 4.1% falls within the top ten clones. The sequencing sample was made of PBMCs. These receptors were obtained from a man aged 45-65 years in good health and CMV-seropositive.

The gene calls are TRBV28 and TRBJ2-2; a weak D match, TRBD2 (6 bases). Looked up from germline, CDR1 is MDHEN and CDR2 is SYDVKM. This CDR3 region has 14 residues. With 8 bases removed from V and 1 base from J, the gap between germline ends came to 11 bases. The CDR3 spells CASGTGENTGELFF. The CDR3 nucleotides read TGTGCCAGCGGGACGGGGGAGAACACCGGGGAGCTGTTTTTT.

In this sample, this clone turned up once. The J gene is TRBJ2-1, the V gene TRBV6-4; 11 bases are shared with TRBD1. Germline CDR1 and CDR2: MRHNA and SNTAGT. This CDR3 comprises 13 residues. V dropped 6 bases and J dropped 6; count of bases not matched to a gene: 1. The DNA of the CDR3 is TGTGCCAGCAGCGGGACAGGGGGCAATGAGCAGTTCTTC. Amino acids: CASSGTGGNEQFF.

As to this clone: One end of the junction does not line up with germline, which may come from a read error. The CDR3: CSGEGEGNTIYF. The DNA of the CDR3 is TGCAGCGGTGAAGGCGAAGGAAACACCATATATTTT. The chain carries TRBV29-1 and TRBJ1-3; D not resolved. Germline V CDR1 and CDR2: SQVTM, ANQGSEA. This CDR3 is built from 12 residues.

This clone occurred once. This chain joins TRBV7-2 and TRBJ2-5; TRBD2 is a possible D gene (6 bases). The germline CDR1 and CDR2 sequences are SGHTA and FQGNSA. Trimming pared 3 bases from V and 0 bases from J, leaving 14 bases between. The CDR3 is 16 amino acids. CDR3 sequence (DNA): TGTGCCAGCAGCTTGAGGGGCGGGGTCTACCAAGAGACCCAGTACTTC. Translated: CASSLRGGVYQETQYF.

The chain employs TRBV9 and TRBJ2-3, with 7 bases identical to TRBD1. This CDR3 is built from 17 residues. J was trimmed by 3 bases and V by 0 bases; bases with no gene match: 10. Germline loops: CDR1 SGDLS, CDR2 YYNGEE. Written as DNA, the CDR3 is TGTGCCAGCAGCGTAGAGGGAGTTGTACAGGGGACAGATACGCAGTATTTT. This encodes CASSVEGVVQGTDTQYF. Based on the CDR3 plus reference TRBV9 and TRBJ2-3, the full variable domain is DSGVTQTPKHLITATGQRVTLRCSPRSGDLSVYWYQQSLDQGLQFLIQYYNGEERAKGNILERFSAQQFPDLHSELNLSSLELGDSALYFCASSVEGVVQGTDTQYFGPGTRLTVL.

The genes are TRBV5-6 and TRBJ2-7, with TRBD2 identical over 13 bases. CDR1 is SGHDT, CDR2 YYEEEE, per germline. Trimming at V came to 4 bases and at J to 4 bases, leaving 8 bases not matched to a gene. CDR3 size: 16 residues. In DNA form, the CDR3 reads TGTGCCAGCAGCGCCGGGACTAGCGGGAAGGCTTACGAGCAGTACTTC. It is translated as CASSAGTSGKAYEQYF.